Below, 3 T cell receptor beta chains from the same sample are listed, as sequenced in a study of blood T cell repertoires in COVID-19 (dated by TCRdb to the early 2020s). The receptor library was made with the immunoSEQ multiplex PCR assay. The table was pulled from immuneACCESS by TCRdb, which kept in-frame rearrangements only. Such tables lose some clones; where checked, under half of the loss comes from unresolved V genes, and the rest has no known cause. The sample has some 180,000 clones on record, approximately 80% of them singletons. 6.5% to 8.5% of the sample is held by the ten biggest clonotypes. Sequencing was performed on peripheral blood. The receptors come from a woman between 40 and 50 years old with COVID-19, enrolled during active disease.

The chain is built from TRBV5-1 and TRBJ2-7; D perhaps matches TRBD2 (6 bases). The CDR3 sequence is 16 residues long. The V gene's germline CDR1 is SGHRS and CDR2 YFSETQ. V was pared by 4 bases and J by 4 bases, with 21 bases between. The DNA of the CDR3 is TGCGCCAGCAGCCCAGGAAGTAGCGGAGCATTTTACGAGCAGTACTTC. Translated, it gives CASSPGSSGAFYEQYF.

J is TRBJ1-6 and V is TRBV5-5; D unresolved. This CDR3 spans 15 amino acids. In germline, CDR1 is SGHKS, CDR2 YYEKEE (reference sequence). Trimming left V 8 bases short and J 7 bases short, with 19 bases between. CDR3 loop: CASTVLDSENSPLHF. CDR3 bases: TGTGCCAGTACGGTGCTGGACTCAGAGAATTCACCCCTCCACTTT.

This chain connects TRBV28 to TRBJ1-1; tentatively, D is TRBD1 (5 bases). The ends were cut back, 5 bases at V and 1 base at J, with 14 bases in the middle. The length of the CDR3 is 15 residues. Germline loops: CDR1 MDHEN, CDR2 SYDVKM. In DNA, the CDR3 is TGTGCCAGCAGTGGGGGAGGTTCGGGGAACACTGAAGCTTTCTTT. Translation gives CASSGGGSGNTEAFF.